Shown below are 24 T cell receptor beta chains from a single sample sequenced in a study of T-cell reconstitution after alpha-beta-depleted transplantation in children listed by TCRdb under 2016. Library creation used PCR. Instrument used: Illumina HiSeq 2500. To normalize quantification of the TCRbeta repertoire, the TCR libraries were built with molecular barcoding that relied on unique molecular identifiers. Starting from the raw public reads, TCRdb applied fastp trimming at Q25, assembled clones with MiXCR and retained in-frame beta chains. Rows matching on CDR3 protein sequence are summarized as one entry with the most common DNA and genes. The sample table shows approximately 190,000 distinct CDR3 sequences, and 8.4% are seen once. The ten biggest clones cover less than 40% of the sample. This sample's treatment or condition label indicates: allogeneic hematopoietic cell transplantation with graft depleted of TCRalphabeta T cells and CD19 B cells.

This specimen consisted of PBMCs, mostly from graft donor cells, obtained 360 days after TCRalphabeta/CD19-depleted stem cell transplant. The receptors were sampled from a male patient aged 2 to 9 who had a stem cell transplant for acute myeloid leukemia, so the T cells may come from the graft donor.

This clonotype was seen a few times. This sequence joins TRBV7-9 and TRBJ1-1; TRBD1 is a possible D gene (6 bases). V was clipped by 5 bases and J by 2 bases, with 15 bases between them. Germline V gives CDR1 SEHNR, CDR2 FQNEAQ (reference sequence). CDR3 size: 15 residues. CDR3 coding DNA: TGTGCCAGCAGCCTCGGCGGGGGGCTTAACACTGAAGCTTTCTTT. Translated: CASSLGGGLNTEAFF.

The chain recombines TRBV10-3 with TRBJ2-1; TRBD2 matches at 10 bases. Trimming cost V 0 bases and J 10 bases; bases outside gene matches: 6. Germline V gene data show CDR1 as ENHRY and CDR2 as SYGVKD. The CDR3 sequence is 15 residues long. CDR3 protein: CAISESPSGSAEQFF. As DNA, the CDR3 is TGTGCCATCAGTGAGTCCCCTAGCGGGAGCGCGGAGCAGTTCTTC.

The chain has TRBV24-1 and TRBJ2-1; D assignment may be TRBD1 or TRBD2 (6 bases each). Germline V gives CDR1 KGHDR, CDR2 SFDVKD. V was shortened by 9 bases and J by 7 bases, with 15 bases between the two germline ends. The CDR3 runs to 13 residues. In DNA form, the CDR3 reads TGTGCCACCCCCCCCGGAGGGGGTAATGAGCAGTTCTTC. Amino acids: CATPPGGGNEQFF.

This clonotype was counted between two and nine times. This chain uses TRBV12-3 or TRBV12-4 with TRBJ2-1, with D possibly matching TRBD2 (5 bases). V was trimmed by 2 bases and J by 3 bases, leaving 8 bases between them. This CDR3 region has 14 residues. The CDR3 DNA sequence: TGTGCCAGCAGTTTACCGGGATACTACAATGAGCAGTTCTTC. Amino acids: CASSLPGYYNEQFF.

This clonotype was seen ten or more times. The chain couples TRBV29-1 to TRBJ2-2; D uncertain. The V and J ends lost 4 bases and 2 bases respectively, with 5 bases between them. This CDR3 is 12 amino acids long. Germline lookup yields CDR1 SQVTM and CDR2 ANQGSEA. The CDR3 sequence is CSVVRNTGELFF. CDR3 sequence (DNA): TGCAGCGTTGTCCGAAACACCGGGGAGCTGTTTTTT.

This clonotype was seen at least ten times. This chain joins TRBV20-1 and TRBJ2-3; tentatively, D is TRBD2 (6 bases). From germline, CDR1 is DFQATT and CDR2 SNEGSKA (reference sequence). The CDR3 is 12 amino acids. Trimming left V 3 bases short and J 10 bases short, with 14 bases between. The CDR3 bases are TGCAGTGCTAGGTGGGACTCAGCTGCGCAGTATTTT. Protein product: CSARWDSAAQYF.

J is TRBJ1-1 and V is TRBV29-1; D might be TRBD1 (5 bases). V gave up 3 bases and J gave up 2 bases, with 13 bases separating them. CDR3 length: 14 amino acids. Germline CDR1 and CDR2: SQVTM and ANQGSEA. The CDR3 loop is CSVEGGRENTEAFF. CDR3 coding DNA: TGCAGCGTTGAGGGGGGGAGGGAAAACACTGAAGCTTTCTTT.

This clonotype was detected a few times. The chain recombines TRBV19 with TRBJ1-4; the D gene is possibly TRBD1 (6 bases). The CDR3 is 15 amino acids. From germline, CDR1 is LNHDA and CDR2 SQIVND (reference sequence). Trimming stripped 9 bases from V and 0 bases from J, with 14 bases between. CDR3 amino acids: CASRGRKTTNEKLFF. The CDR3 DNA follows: TGTGCCAGCAGGGGCAGAAAGACAACTAATGAAAAACTGTTTTTT.

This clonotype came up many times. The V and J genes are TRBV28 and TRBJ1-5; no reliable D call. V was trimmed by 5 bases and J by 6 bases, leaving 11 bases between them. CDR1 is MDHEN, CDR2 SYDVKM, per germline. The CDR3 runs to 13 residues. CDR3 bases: TGTGCCAGCAGTACCCGGCCCCGTCAGCCCCAGCATTTT. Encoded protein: CASSTRPRQPQHF.

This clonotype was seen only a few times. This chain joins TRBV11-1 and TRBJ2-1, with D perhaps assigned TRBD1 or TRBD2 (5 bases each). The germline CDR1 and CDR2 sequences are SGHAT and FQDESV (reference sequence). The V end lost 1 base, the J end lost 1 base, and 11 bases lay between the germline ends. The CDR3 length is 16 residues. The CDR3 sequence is CASSLEGTASYNEQFF. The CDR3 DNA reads TGTGCCAGCAGCTTAGAAGGGACCGCATCCTACAATGAGCAGTTCTTC.

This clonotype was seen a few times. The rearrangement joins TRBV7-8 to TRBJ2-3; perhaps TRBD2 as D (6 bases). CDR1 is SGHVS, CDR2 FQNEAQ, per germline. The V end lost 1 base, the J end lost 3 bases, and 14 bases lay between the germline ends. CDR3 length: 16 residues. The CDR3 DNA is TGTGCCAGCAGCTTAGGTCCAGGGACTGGGACAGATACGCAGTATTTT. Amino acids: CASSLGPGTGTDTQYF.

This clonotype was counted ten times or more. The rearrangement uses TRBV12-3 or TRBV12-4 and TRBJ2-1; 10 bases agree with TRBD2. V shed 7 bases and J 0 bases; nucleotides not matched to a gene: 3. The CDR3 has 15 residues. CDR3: CASKSSGGSYNEQFF. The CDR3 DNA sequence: TGTGCCAGCAAGTCTAGCGGGGGCTCCTACAATGAGCAGTTCTTC.

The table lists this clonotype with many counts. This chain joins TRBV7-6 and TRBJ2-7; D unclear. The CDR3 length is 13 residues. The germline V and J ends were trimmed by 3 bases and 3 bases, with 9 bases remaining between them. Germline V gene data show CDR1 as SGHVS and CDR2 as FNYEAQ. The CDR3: CASSLNTNYEQYF. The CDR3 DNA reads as TGTGCCAGCAGCTTGAACACCAACTACGAGCAGTACTTC. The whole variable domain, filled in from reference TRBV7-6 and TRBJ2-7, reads GAGVSQSPRYKVTKRGQDVALRCDPISGHVSLYWYRQALGQGPEFLTYFNYEAQQDKSGLPNDRFSAERPEGSISTLTIQRTEQRDSAMYRCASSLNTNYEQYFGPGTRLTVT.

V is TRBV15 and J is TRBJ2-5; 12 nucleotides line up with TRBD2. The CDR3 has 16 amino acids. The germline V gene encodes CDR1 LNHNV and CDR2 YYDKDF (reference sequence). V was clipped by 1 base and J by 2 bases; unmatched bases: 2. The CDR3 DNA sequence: TGTGCCACCAGCAGAGGACTAGCGGGAGTTCAAGAGACCCAGTACTTC. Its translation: CATSRGLAGVQETQYF.

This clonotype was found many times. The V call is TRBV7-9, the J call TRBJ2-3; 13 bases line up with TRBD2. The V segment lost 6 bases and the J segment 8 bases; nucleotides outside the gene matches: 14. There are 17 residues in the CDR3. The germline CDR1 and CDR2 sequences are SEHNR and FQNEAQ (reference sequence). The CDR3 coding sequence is TGTGCCAGCAGAGGGACTAGCGGGGAGGGGCCTGGAGGTACGCAGTATTTT. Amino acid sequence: CASRGTSGEGPGGTQYF. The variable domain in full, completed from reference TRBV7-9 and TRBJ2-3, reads DTGVSQNPRHKITKRGQNVTFRCDPISEHNRLYWYRQTLGQGPEFLTYFQNEAQLEKSRLLSDRFSAERPKGSFSTLEIQRTEQGDSAMYLCASRGTSGEGPGGTQYFGPGTRLTVL.

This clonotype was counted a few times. The CDR3 bases are TGTGCCAGCAGACGACAGTATCAGCCCCAGCATTTT. This translates into CASRRQYQPQHF. This rearrangement joins TRBV6-5 to TRBJ1-5; weak D call: TRBD1 (5 bases). The V end lost 6 bases, the J end lost 5 bases, and 8 bases lay between the germline ends. This CDR3 comprises 12 residues. Germline CDR1 MNHEY, CDR2 SVGAGI.

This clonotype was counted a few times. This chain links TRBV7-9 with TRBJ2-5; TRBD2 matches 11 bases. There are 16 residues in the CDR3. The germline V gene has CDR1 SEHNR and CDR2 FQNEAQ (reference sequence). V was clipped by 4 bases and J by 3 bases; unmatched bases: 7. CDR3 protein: CASSYRLAGPEETQYF. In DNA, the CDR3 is TGTGCCAGCAGCTATAGACTAGCGGGACCCGAAGAGACCCAGTACTTC.

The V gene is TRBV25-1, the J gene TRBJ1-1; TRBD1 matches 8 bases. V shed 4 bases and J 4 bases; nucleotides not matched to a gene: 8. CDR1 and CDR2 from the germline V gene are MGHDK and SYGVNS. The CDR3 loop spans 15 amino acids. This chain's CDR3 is CASSAAQGGGTEAFF. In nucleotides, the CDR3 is TGTGCCAGCAGTGCCGCACAGGGGGGGGGCACTGAAGCTTTCTTT.

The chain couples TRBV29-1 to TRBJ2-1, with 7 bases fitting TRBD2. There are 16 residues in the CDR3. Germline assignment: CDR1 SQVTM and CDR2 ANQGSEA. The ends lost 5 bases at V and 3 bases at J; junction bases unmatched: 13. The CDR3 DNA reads TGCAGCGTTTTTTCCCCCCGGGGGGACCGCTACAATGAGCAGTTCTTC. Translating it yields CSVFSPRGDRYNEQFF.

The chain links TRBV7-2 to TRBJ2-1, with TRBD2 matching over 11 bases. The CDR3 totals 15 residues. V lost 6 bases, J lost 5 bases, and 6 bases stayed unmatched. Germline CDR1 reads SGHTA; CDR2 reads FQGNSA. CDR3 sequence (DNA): TGTGCCAGCAGACGACTAGCGGGAATCAACAATGAGCAGTTCTTC. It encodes CASRRLAGINNEQFF.

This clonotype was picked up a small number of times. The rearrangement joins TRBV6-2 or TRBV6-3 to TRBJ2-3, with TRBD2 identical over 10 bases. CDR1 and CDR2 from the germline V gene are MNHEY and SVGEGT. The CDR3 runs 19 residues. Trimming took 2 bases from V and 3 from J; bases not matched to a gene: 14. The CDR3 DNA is TGTGCCAGCAGTTACGTTCCCTCGATGAGCGGGAGGGGAACAGATACGCAGTATTTT. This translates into CASSYVPSMSGRGTDTQYF.

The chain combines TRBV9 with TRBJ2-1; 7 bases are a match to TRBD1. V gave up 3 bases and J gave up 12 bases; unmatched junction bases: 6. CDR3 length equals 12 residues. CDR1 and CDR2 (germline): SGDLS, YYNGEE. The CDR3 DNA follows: TGTGCCAGCAGCGCCGACAGGGAAGCGCAGTTCTTC. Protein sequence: CASSADREAQFF.

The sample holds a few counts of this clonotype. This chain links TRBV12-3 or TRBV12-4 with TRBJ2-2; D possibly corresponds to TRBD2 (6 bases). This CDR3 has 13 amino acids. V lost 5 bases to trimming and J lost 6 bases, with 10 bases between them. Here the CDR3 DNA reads TGTGCCAGCAGTAGACTAGAGTCCGGGGAGCTGTTTTTT. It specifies CASSRLESGELFF.

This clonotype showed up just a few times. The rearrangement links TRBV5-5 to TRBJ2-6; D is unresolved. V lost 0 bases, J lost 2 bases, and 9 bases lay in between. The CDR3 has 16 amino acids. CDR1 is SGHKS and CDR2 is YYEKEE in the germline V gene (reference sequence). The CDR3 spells CASSLGVYAGANVLTF. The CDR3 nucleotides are TGTGCCAGCAGCTTGGGGGTTTACGCTGGGGCCAACGTCCTGACTTTC.